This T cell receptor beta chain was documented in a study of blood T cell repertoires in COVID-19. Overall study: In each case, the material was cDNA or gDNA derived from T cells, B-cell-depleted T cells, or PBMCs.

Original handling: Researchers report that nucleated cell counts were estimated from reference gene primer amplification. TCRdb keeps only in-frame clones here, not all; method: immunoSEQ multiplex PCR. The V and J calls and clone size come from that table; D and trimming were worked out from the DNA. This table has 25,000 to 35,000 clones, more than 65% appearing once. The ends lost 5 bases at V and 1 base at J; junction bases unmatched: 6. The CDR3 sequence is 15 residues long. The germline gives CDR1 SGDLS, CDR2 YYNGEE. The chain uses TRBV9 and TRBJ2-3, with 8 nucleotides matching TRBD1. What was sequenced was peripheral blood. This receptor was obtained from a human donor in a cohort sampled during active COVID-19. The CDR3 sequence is CASSPGQGGTDTQYF. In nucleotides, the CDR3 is TGTGCCAGCAGTCCAGGACAGGGAGGCACAGATACGCAGTATTTT. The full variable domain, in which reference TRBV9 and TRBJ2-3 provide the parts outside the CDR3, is DSGVTQTPKHLITATGQRVTLRCSPRSGDLSVYWYQQSLDQGLQFLIQYYNGEERAKGNILERFSAQQFPDLHSELNLSSLELGDSALYFCASSPGQGGTDTQYFGPGTRLTVL.